The 9 T cell receptor beta chains below come from one sample, sequenced in a study of cytomegalovirus exposure and HLA in healthy donors. It was with 60 Vbeta and 13 Jbeta primers that the PCR ran. Using immunoSEQ multiplex PCR, the repertoire was profiled, and TCRdb retains in-frame clones only, with some absent. The table lists around 140,000 clones, 65% to 80% of them singletons. The material sequenced was PBMCs. These receptors were collected from a male donor in good health and CMV-seronegative.

The chain joins TRBV5-6 to TRBJ2-4; 10 nucleotides line up with TRBD1. The CDR3 spans 18 residues. Germline V gene sequence: CDR1 SGHDT, CDR2 YYEEEE. V shed 4 bases and J 0 bases; nucleotides not matched to a gene: 10. The CDR3 DNA is TGTGCCAGCAGCGTCCGGGACAGGGGCCCTTCAGCCAAAAACATTCAGTACTTC. It codes for CASSVRDRGPSAKNIQYF. Full variable domain (missing parts from reference TRBV5-6 and TRBJ2-4): DAGVTQSPTHLIKTRGQQVTLRCSPKSGHDTVSWYQQALGQGPQFIFQYYEEEERQRGNFPDRFSGHQFPNYSSELNVNALLLGDSALYLCASSVRDRGPSAKNIQYFGAGTRLSVL.

The chain joins TRBV2 to TRBJ2-5; 11 bases fit TRBD2. The CDR3 consists of 17 residues. CDR1 is SNHLY and CDR2 is FYNNEI in the germline V gene. V shed 6 bases and J 5 bases; nucleotides not matched to a gene: 14. CDR3: CASRSTSGTLYSETQYF. Here the CDR3 DNA reads TGTGCCAGCAGATCGACTAGCGGGACCCTATATTCGGAGACCCAGTACTTC.

Turning to this clone: One junction end does not reproduce the germline sequence, and a read error may be involved. J is TRBJ1-5 and V is TRBV6-5; no clear D gene. The CDR3 runs 13 residues. Germline V gene data show CDR1 as MNHEY and CDR2 as SVGAGI. The CDR3 DNA sequence: TGTGCCAGCAGTACCCTGGGCAAACAGCCCCAGCATTTT. It is translated as CASSTLGKQPQHF.

This clone was detected a few times. This chain connects TRBV2 to TRBJ2-7; 10 bases are a match to TRBD1. Germline CDR1 reads SNHLY; CDR2 reads FYNNEI. The length of the CDR3 is 15 residues. V was clipped by 4 bases and J by 7 bases; unmatched bases: 10. DNA for the CDR3: TGTGCCAGCAGTGTGGCTCGACAGGGGGCGAGGGAGCAGTACTTC. Translation: CASSVARQGAREQYF.

The gene calls are TRBV5-6 and TRBJ2-5; 9 bases line up with TRBD1. V was clipped by 4 bases and J by 3 bases; unmatched bases: 7. Germline values: CDR1 SGHDT, CDR2 YYEEEE. The CDR3 runs 15 residues. CDR3 bases: TGTGCCAGCAGCCAAACCGGGACAGGGAAAGAGACCCAGTACTTC. Amino acids: CASSQTGTGKETQYF.

The chain links TRBV18 to TRBJ2-1; D uncertain. This CDR3 has 13 residues. Germline loops: CDR1 KGHSH, CDR2 LQKENI. Trimming stripped 3 bases from V and 1 base from J, with 4 bases between. The CDR3 here is CASSPRSYNEQFF. The CDR3 nucleotides read TGTGCCAGCTCACCGCGGTCCTACAATGAGCAGTTCTTC.

The V and J genes are TRBV18 and TRBJ1-1; tentatively, D is TRBD1 (5 bases). Germline CDR1 is KGHSH and CDR2 is LQKENI. The germline V and J ends were trimmed by 3 bases and 5 bases, with 16 bases remaining between them. The CDR3 consists of 15 residues. DNA of the CDR3: TGTGCCAGCTCACCCCCGTTAGGGGAAGGAACTGAAGCTTTCTTT. This sequence encodes CASSPPLGEGTEAFF.

Written as DNA, the CDR3 is TGTGCCAGCAGCCTGACAGGGAACAATCAGCCCCAGCATTTT. Its translation is CASSLTGNNQPQHF. The rearrangement uses TRBV14 and TRBJ1-5; 7 nucleotides match TRBD1. This CDR3 is 14 amino acids long. The V gene's germline CDR1 is SGHDN and CDR2 FVKESK. J lost 3 bases, V lost 4 bases, and 3 bases had no gene match.

This chain connects TRBV19 to TRBJ1-2, with TRBD1 as a possible D gene (6 bases). CDR3 length equals 14 residues. V lost 7 bases to trimming and J lost 1 base, with 13 bases between them. Germline V lookup: CDR1 LNHDA, CDR2 SQIVND (reference sequence). The CDR3 region has the DNA TGTGCCAGTAAAAGCCAGGGGAATAACTATGGCTACACCTTC. Translating gives CASKSQGNNYGYTF.